This entry concerns a single T cell receptor (beta chain). Antigen specificity is unknown. As to time point: week 5, during vaccination. A 20-mer mutant IDH1 peptide at 300 ug was injected subcutaneously with topical imiquimod. Patients carried new grade 3 or 4 IDH1-mutant astrocytomas lacking nuclear ATRX. These data are taken from a study of a mutant IDH1 vaccine in newly diagnosed glioma. For the study at large: The study gave patients eight vaccinations in weeks 1, 3, 5, 7, 11, 15, 19, 23. The start of vaccination came 4-6 weeks after radiotherapy alone, or with temozolomide cycles.

TCRdb's copy holds only in-frame clones and misses some; the assay was immunoSEQ multiplex PCR. This repertoire shows over 45,000 clones, under 90% found once; its top ten account for around 7%. This CDR3 is 15 amino acids long. Trimming took 4 bases from V and 2 from J, leaving 18 bases between them. Germline values: CDR1 GTSNPN, CDR2 SVGIG (reference sequence). The starting material was PBMCs, obtained from a glioma patient whose treatment included an IDH1 peptide vaccine. The TCR was taken from a woman between 45 and 65 years old with glioma. This sequence joins TRBV30 and TRBJ2-7; tentative D call: TRBD1 (6 bases). The chain's CDR3 is CAWTRGQSLTYEQYF. For the CDR3, the DNA is TGTGCCTGGACCCGCGGACAGTCCCTCACCTACGAGCAGTACTTC.